These 27 T cell receptor beta chains were sequenced from one sample in a study of T cells in Graves' hyperthyroidism and ophthalmopathy. RNA transcripts served as the template for amplifying TCR beta CDR3 regions. RT-PCR in the first round (using the HTBI primer set) targeted the TCR CDR3. Each CDR3 protein gets one entry after TCRdb re-called the multiplex PCR reads with MiXCR. This table has hundreds of thousands of distinct CDR3 sequences, 16% appearing once. Sequenced sample: blood. Source of these receptors: a woman younger than 35 with Graves' hyperthyroidism.

V is TRBV12-3 or TRBV12-4 and J is TRBJ2-2; D ambiguous. This CDR3 has 12 residues. V lost 5 bases and J 10 bases, leaving 11 bases between the germline ends. This CDR3 reads CASSDRRMELFF. CDR3 nucleotides: TGTGCCAGCAGTGACCGACGCATGGAGCTGTTTTTT.

In this sample, this clonotype turned up a few times. The V and J genes are TRBV12-3 or TRBV12-4 and TRBJ1-2; weak D call: TRBD1 (5 bases). V was clipped by 3 bases and J by 7 bases, with 18 bases between them. This CDR3 spans 15 amino acids. The CDR3 region is CASSLWGIRLSGYTF. As DNA, the CDR3 is TGTGCCAGCAGTTTGTGGGGGATTCGTCTGAGTGGCTACACCTTC.

This clonotype has a handful of counts. This chain joins TRBV25-1 and TRBJ1-1; weak D call: TRBD1 (6 bases). The ends were cut back, 6 bases at V and 7 bases at J, with 15 bases in the middle. Germline CDR1 reads MGHDK; CDR2 reads SYGVNS. The CDR3 has 13 residues. The DNA of the CDR3 is TGTGCCAGCAGCGACCTTGGACAGAATGAAGCTTTCTTT. It yields the protein CASSDLGQNEAFF.

The chain uses TRBV28 and TRBJ2-3; a possible D gene is TRBD2 (6 bases). V dropped 8 bases and J dropped 0 bases, with 12 bases sitting between them. Germline CDR1 and CDR2: MDHEN and SYDVKM. This CDR3 spans 14 amino acids. The CDR3 nucleotides read TGTGCCAGCCGGGACTCCCTGAGCACAGATACGCAGTATTTT. As protein: CASRDSLSTDTQYF. Together with reference TRBV28 and TRBJ2-3, the CDR3 gives the full variable domain: DVKVTQSSRYLVKRTGEKVFLECVQDMDHENMFWYRQDPGLGLRLIYFSYDVKMKEKGDIPEGYSVSREKKERFSLILESASTNQTSMYLCASRDSLSTDTQYFGPGTRLTVL.

This sequence joins TRBV5-1 and TRBJ2-4; 10 positions match TRBD2. V shed 4 bases and J 8 bases; nucleotides not matched to a gene: 6. The CDR3 totals 14 residues. Germline values: CDR1 SGHRS, CDR2 YFSETQ. This CDR3 is CASSVSGRGDIQYF. The CDR3, as DNA: TGCGCCAGCAGCGTGAGCGGGAGGGGAGACATTCAGTACTTC.

This clonotype was detected only a few times. The chain employs TRBV6-1 and TRBJ2-7; TRBD1 agrees at 7 bases. This CDR3 comprises 14 residues. The trim removed 5 bases at V and 4 bases at J, leaving 8 bases unmatched. Looked up from germline, CDR1 is MNHNS and CDR2 is SASEGT. CDR3 coding DNA: TGTGCCAGCAGTCACCCGGGACAGATTTACGAGCAGTACTTC. Translation: CASSHPGQIYEQYF.

The chain joins TRBV19 to TRBJ2-5, with 7 bases that match TRBD1. CDR3 length equals 13 residues. CDR1 is LNHDA and CDR2 is SQIVND in the germline V gene (reference sequence). Unmatched junction bases numbered 4, after V lost 5 bases and J lost 4 bases. CDR3 sequence (DNA): TGTGCCAGTAGTGATCGGGACAGAGAGACCCAGTACTTC. Its protein is CASSDRDRETQYF.

Ten or more counts support this clonotype. This chain connects TRBV28 to TRBJ2-5, with 8 bases aligning to TRBD1. The V segment lost 5 bases and the J segment 0 bases; nucleotides outside the gene matches: 14. The CDR3 length is 18 residues. CDR1 MDHEN and CDR2 SYDVKM come from the germline V gene. CDR3 region: CASSPGQGIEMYQETQYF. The CDR3 DNA reads as TGTGCCAGCAGTCCCGGACAGGGAATAGAGATGTACCAAGAGACCCAGTACTTC.

This clonotype has ten or more counts. The chain uses TRBV11-2 and TRBJ2-3, with D unresolved. Germline V lookup: CDR1 SGHAT, CDR2 FQNNGV. This CDR3 comprises 13 residues. V lost 5 bases and J 9 bases, leaving 15 bases between the germline ends. CDR3 sequence reads: CASSGSGFRTQYF. The CDR3 bases are TGTGCCAGCAGCGGATCCGGGTTCAGAACGCAGTATTTT.

Many counts were recorded for this clonotype. V usage is TRBV28 and J usage is TRBJ2-7; D gene ambiguous. Trimming stripped 1 base from V and 0 bases from J, with 10 bases between. The CDR3 has 15 amino acids. Germline CDR1 is MDHEN and CDR2 is SYDVKM. CDR3 loop: CASSLLGRNSYEQYF. The CDR3 bases are TGTGCCAGCAGTTTATTAGGCAGAAACTCCTACGAGCAGTACTTC.

The chain combines TRBV7-9 with TRBJ1-1; no firm D call. CDR3 length: 14 residues. Trimming shortened V by 1 base and J by 2 bases, and 8 bases separated the two germline ends. CDR1 is SEHNR, CDR2 FQNEAQ, per germline (reference sequence). CDR3 loop: CASSLELGNTEAFF. CDR3 sequence (DNA): TGTGCCAGCAGCTTAGAGCTTGGCAACACTGAAGCTTTCTTT.

This chain connects TRBV20-1 to TRBJ2-1; a possible D gene is TRBD1 (6 bases). The CDR3 loop spans 14 amino acids. V was pared by 6 bases and J by 7 bases, with 19 bases between. CDR1 and CDR2 from the germline V gene are DFQATT and SNEGSKA (reference sequence). The CDR3 nucleotides read TGCAGTGCCCAACCCAGGGGCCTGGGGAATGAGCAGTTCTTC. Protein sequence: CSAQPRGLGNEQFF.

The J gene is TRBJ2-7, the V gene TRBV20-1; TRBD2 is a possible D gene (5 bases). CDR1 is DFQATT and CDR2 is SNEGSKA in the germline V gene (reference sequence). The CDR3 sequence is 16 residues long. The ends were cut back, 3 bases at V and 7 bases at J, with 25 bases in the middle. Here the CDR3 DNA reads TGCAGTGCTAGGTCCCTTCCGAAGGACCTGAGAGGGGAGCAGTACTTC. This translates into CSARSLPKDLRGEQYF.

V usage is TRBV19 and J usage is TRBJ2-3; the D gene is possibly TRBD1 (5 bases). Germline assignment: CDR1 LNHDA and CDR2 SQIVND (reference sequence). V dropped 3 bases and J dropped 0 bases, with 10 bases sitting between them. The CDR3 has 15 residues. The CDR3 DNA is TGTGCCAGTAGTATCGCGGCAGGGAGCACAGATACGCAGTATTTT. Translation gives CASSIAAGSTDTQYF.

This chain joins TRBV7-3 and TRBJ1-2; unclear D gene. Germline lookup yields CDR1 SGHTA and CDR2 FQGTGA. Between the trimmed V and J ends, which lost 1 base and 3 bases, there was a span of 6 bases. The CDR3 has 13 residues. CDR3 residues: CASSLKPDYGYTF. CDR3 in DNA: TGTGCCAGCAGCTTAAAACCCGACTATGGCTACACCTTC.

This chain uses TRBV10-3 with TRBJ1-5, with D unclear. This CDR3 is 13 amino acids long. Germline-derived CDR1 and CDR2 are ENHRY and SYGVKD. Trimming removed 7 bases at V and 3 bases at J, with 10 bases between. The CDR3 region has the DNA TGTGCCATCACGGCAGAAATCAATCAGCCCCAGCATTTT. It specifies CAITAEINQPQHF.

Details on this clonotype: This clone may be a read error of a much larger clone one base away. The J gene is TRBJ2-3, the V gene TRBV3-1; no definite D call. Germline V lookup: CDR1 LGHDT, CDR2 YNNKEL (reference sequence). The CDR3 covers 14 residues. CDR3 in amino acids: CGSSQVQYADTQYF. The CDR3 region has the DNA TGTGGCAGCAGCCAAGTACAGTACGCAGATACGCAGTATTTT.

This clonotype came up many times. The chain recombines TRBV29-1 with TRBJ1-2; unclear D gene. The germline gives CDR1 SQVTM, CDR2 ANQGSEA. CDR3 length: 12 amino acids. The germline V and J ends were trimmed by 3 bases and 7 bases, with 12 bases remaining between them. CDR3 amino acids: CSVDRARGGYTF. The CDR3 bases are TGCAGCGTTGATAGGGCGCGGGGTGGCTACACCTTC.

This clonotype was observed a handful of times. The CDR3 DNA reads TGTGCCAGCAGCCTTGGGGACAGGGGGCCTGAGTCCTATAATTCACCCCTCCACTTT. It yields the protein CASSLGDRGPESYNSPLHF. The chain links TRBV3-1 to TRBJ1-6; the match to TRBD1 covers 12 bases. J gave up 1 base and V 4 bases, and 8 bases lay outside the gene matches. CDR3 length: 19 residues. The germline V gene has CDR1 LGHDT and CDR2 YNNKEL (reference sequence).

This clonotype has ten or more counts. This rearrangement joins TRBV28 to TRBJ2-7; 8 positions agree with TRBD1. The ends lost 6 bases at V and 1 base at J; junction bases unmatched: 8. The CDR3 runs to 15 residues. The germline gives CDR1 MDHEN, CDR2 SYDVKM. CDR3 nucleotides: TGTGCCAGCAGCCTAAGGACAGGGCAGTCCTACGAGCAGTACTTC. This sequence encodes CASSLRTGQSYEQYF.

The CDR3 loop reads CASSQDPGTSGFDEQFF. The CDR3 nucleotides read TGCGCCAGCAGCCAAGATCCCGGGACTAGCGGATTTGATGAGCAGTTCTTC. The chain has TRBV4-1 and TRBJ2-1; 11 bases map to TRBD2. The length of the CDR3 is 17 residues. Germline values: CDR1 MGHRA, CDR2 YSYEKL. Trimming took 0 bases from V and 8 from J; bases not matched to a gene: 9.

About this clonotype itself: Since a much larger clone is just one base distant, this may be a read error. The chain is built from TRBV2 and TRBJ1-5, with 7 bases fitting TRBD1. Per germline, CDR1 SNHLY and CDR2 FYNNEI. There are 14 residues in the CDR3. The CDR3, as DNA: TGTGCCGGCAGTGGCGGGGACAGAAATCAGCCCCAGCATTTT. This translates into CAGSGGDRNQPQHF. The full variable domain, rest sourced from reference TRBV2 and TRBJ1-5, is EPEVTQTPSHQVTQMGQEVILRCVPISNHLYFYWYRQILGQKVEFLVSFYNNEISEKSEIFDDQFSVERPDGSNFTLKIRSTKLEDSAMYFCAGSGGDRNQPQHFGDGTRLSIL.

The V and J genes are TRBV29-1 and TRBJ2-4; D might be TRBD2 (6 bases). The CDR3 has 14 amino acids. Germline CDR1 and CDR2: SQVTM and ANQGSEA. Trimming removed 0 bases at V and 5 bases at J, with 11 bases between. CDR3 DNA: TGCAGCGTTGAAGAAGGAGGGAGCCAAAACATTCAGTACTTC. Encoded protein: CSVEEGGSQNIQYF.

This sequence joins TRBV12-3 or TRBV12-4 and TRBJ1-1; 7 bases agree with TRBD1. The junction had 6 bases not matched to a gene; V was cut back by 7 bases and J by 7 bases. The CDR3 has 12 amino acids. CDR3 nucleotide sequence: TGTGCCAGCAACACCCGGGACAGTGAAGCTTTCTTT. Amino acids: CASNTRDSEAFF.

At least ten counts were recorded for this clonotype. The chain uses TRBV3-1 and TRBJ1-1; no clear D. Germline-derived CDR1 and CDR2 are LGHDT and YNNKEL (reference sequence). The CDR3 is 12 residues long. The germline V and J ends were trimmed by 1 base and 7 bases, with 7 bases remaining between them. Written as DNA, the CDR3 is TGTGCCAGCAGCCAAGGTGGGAATGAAGCTTTCTTT. Translating gives CASSQGGNEAFF.

This clonotype came up many times. The V call is TRBV6-1, the J call TRBJ2-7; TRBD2 matches at 13 bases. J gave up 4 bases and V 3 bases, and 0 bases lay outside the gene matches. There are 14 residues in the CDR3. Germline V gene lookup returns CDR1 MNHNS and CDR2 SASEGT. CDR3 bases: TGTGCCAGCAGTGAGACTAGCGGGAGGTACGAGCAGTACTTC. It encodes CASSETSGRYEQYF.

This clonotype has ten or more counts. The rearrangement joins TRBV2 to TRBJ1-3; D is unclear. Trimming pared 4 bases from V and 2 bases from J, leaving 6 bases between. The CDR3 consists of 13 residues. Germline V gene data show CDR1 as SNHLY and CDR2 as FYNNEI. The CDR3: CASSASTGNTIYF. The CDR3 nucleotides read TGTGCCAGCAGTGCATCAACTGGAAACACCATATATTTT.